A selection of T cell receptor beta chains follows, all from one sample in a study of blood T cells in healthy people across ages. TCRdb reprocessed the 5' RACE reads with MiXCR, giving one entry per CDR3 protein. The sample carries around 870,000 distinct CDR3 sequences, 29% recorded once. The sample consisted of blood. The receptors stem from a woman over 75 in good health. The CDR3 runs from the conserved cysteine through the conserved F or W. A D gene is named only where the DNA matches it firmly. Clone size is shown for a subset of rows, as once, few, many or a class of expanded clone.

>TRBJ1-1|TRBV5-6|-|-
CASSWSRQSEAFF
TGTGCCAGCAGCTGGTCCCGACAGTCTGAAGCTTTCTTT
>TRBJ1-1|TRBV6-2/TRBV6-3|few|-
CASSQPGVGMGRTEAFF
TGTGCCAGCAGCCAACCGGGGGTAGGAATGGGGAGGACTGAAGCTTTCTTT
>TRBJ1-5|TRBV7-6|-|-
CASSRTDRQPQHF
TGTGCCAGCAGCCGAACGGACAGACAGCCCCAGCATTTT
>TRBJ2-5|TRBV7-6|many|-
CASSPLLAQYF
TGTGCCAGCAGCCCCCTGTTAGCCCAGTACTTC
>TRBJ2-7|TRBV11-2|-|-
CASSLVWQPYEQYF
TGTGCCAGCAGCTTAGTATGGCAGCCCTACGAGCAGTACTTC
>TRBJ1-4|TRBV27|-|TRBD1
CASSPRQGAYEKLFF
TGTGCCAGCAGTCCCAGACAGGGGGCATACGAAAAACTGTTTTTT
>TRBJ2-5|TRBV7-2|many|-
CASSSRGGETQYF
TGTGCCAGCAGCTCTAGAGGGGGTGAGACCCAGTACTTC
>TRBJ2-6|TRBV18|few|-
CASSPPGRFSGANVLTF
TGTGCCAGCTCACCACCGGGCCGTTTCTCTGGGGCCAACGTCCTGACTTTC
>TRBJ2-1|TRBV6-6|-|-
CASSPTSGVSNEQFF
TGTGCCAGCAGCCCAACCTCCGGGGTATCCAATGAGCAGTTCTTC
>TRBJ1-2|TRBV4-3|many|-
CASSQDVRVTYGYTF
TGCGCCAGCAGCCAAGACGTCAGGGTAACCTATGGCTACACCTTC
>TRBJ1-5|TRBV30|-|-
CAWRVGSGNQPQHF
TGTGCCTGGAGGGTCGGATCCGGCAATCAGCCCCAGCATTTT
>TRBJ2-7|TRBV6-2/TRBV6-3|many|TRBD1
CASSSKYRGPAYEQYF
TGTGCCAGCAGCTCGAAATACAGGGGGCCAGCCTACGAGCAGTACTTC